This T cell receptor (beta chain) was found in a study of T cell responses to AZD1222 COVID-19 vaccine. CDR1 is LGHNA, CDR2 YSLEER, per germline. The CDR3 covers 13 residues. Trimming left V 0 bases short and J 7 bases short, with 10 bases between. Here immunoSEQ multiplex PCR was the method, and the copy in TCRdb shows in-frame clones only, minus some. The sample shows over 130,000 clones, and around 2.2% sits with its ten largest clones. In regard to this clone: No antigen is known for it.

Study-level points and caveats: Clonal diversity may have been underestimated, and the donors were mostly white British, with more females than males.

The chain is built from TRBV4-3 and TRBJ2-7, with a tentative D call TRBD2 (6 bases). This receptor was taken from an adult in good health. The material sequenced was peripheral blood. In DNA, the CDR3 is TGCGCCAGCAGCCAAGATGTCGCGGGGGAGCAGTACTTC. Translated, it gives CASSQDVAGEQYF.